This TCR beta chain was captured in a study of blood T cells in healthy people across ages. This clonotype turned up a few times. Its antigen is still unknown. Notes on the study in general: The authors considered diversity estimates from one million T cells to be underestimates. With donor CMV status unknown, expanded clonotype changes were possibly confounded.

The second PCR ran about 6 to 11 cycles with a sample-barcoded 5' primer and J-beta primers. A template-switch adaptor with 12 random nucleotides tagged each cDNA molecule. Each sample provided no less than 3 million CDR3-containing paired-end reads. TCRdb re-called the 5' RACE reads with MiXCR, one entry per CDR3 protein. The table lists 1,800,000 or so distinct CDR3 sequences, around 42% of them singletons, with more than 20% in the top ten. CDR1 and CDR2 (germline): SQVTM, ANQGSEA. V lost 6 bases to trimming and J lost 9 bases, with 20 bases between them. CDR3 size: 13 residues. The sequencing input was blood. This TCR was sampled from a human donor in good health. This sequence joins TRBV29-1 and TRBJ2-5; D possibly corresponds to TRBD2 (6 bases). The CDR3 coding sequence is TGCAGCGTCAGACTGGGACCACGCGGGGCCCAGTACTTC. Translating it yields CSVRLGPRGAQYF.